The T cell receptor (beta chain) under discussion was sequenced for a study of cytomegalovirus exposure and HLA in healthy donors. Whole-study findings and limits: Later work associated fewer than 20,000 TCR beta sequences with HLA alleles at 0.05 false discovery rate.

Germline lookup yields CDR1 LNHDA and CDR2 SQIVND (reference sequence). The CDR3 spans 14 residues. V lost 3 bases, J lost 7 bases, and 8 bases stayed unmatched. In the case of this clone: Antigen specificity is unknown.

The PCR contained 60 Vbeta and 13 Jbeta primers. This table comes from immunoSEQ multiplex PCR, and its TCRdb copy is limited to in-frame clones, with some not included. This table has nearly 110,000 clones, more than 75% appearing once. Sample: PBMCs. This TCR derives from a young man in good health and CMV-seropositive. V usage is TRBV19 and J usage is TRBJ1-1, with 7 bases lining up with TRBD1. CDR3 sequence (DNA): TGTGCCAGTAGTATTCGACAGGGATCGCATGAAGCTTTCTTT. Protein product: CASSIRQGSHEAFF.